This TCR beta chain was profiled in a study of cytomegalovirus exposure and HLA in healthy donors (TCRdb year 2017). A note on the overall study: An earlier analysis of under 600 of the donors reported about 250 Gb of sequence data and some 120 million unique TCR beta sequences from 150 million to 200 million T cells. Among the roughly 400 genotyped donors, about 83% belonged to the genetic ancestry cluster associated with self-reported Caucasian donors. HLA typing included class I and class II loci at four-digit resolution. To predict cytomegalovirus infection status, the study combined high-throughput TCR immunosequencing, statistical association of individual TCRs with disease status, and machine learning. Alongside the repertoire data, information on donor age, sex, ethnicity and CMV serostatus was compiled. In a later analysis, previously published TCR beta repertoires from about 670 donors were re-analyzed and high-resolution HLA genotyping was added so that TCR occurrence patterns could be studied. Across around 400 genotyped donors of the cohort, an average of roughly 250,000 unique TCR beta nucleotide sequences per donor were sequenced, and approximately 17% of those sequences were non-productive. Four or five DR-DQ haplotypes were handled as single units for association and clustering because linkage in the cohort was strong. The T cell repertoires of about 700 subjects were profiled by immunosequencing and related to cytomegalovirus serostatus. The study was designed to test whether signatures of past pathogen exposure could be identified by cataloging public T cell receptors. To decide whether each TCR beta V gene segment behaved as functional or pseudogenic, an earlier analysis of some 580 of the donors relied on high-throughput TCR beta sequencing. A later genetic analysis used genome-wide SNP genotypes for about 55% of the 666 donors, treating that subset as a discovery cohort. The later analysis used no new phenotypic data to find candidate immune exposures, relying instead on TCR beta sequences and their occurrence across donors. The number of donors typed differed by locus, with roughly 620-630 for A, B, C, DRB1 and DQB1, around 560 for DQA1, over 600 for DPA1, and 472 for DPB1. All discovery cohort repertoires had been generated on a single sequencing platform. About 280 gigabases of sequencing data and 91 million or so unique TCR sequences made up an early release that covered over 550 HLA-typed donors. Besides the first cohort of hundreds of subjects, a separate validation cohort made up of some 110 different subjects was used. Broader findings and caveats from the paper: Some IMGT-functional V segments, including TRBV6-2 and TRBV6-3, could not be told apart with the 87-base-pair reads, so those segments were excluded. Sequencing depth was assumed to be roughly uniform across donors in the presence/absence analyses, though that assumption may not hold. In a later analysis, the rate of TCR association differed among HLA loci, with DRB1 alleles having the most associated TCRs and HLA-C alleles having the fewest. Broadly in line with IMGT annotations, most TCR beta V segments showed up in productive rearrangements about 87% or about 30% of the time in an earlier analysis of 587 of the donors. A few of the identified cytomegalovirus-associated TCR beta chains were confirmed in vitro to be specific for cytomegalovirus antigens. A further reported finding was that TCR beta sequences accurately predicted the HLA-A and HLA-B alleles for most subjects in the first cohort. In a later genetic analysis, a missense DCLRE1C variant was associated with V-gene and J-gene trimming of TCR beta chains, and the association was replicated in an independent cohort. Correlated functional status among segregating V segments might be attributable to linkage disequilibrium, but an unknown experimental factor could not be ruled out. Compared with equally common non-associated chains, HLA-associated TCR beta chains in a later analysis were more clonally expanded and had lower generation probabilities. This cohort had only TCR beta chains sequenced, and the lack of alpha or paired-chain data limited which features could be detected. CMV serostatus was the only immune exposure information available for the cohort. According to a later analysis, most CMV-associated TCR beta chains appeared to be HLA-restricted, and the HLA associations seemed to be driven largely by CMV exposure. Strong co-occurrence of HLA alleles, especially DR and DQ, made assigning TCR associations to individual alleles difficult. A later analysis reported that several top co-occurrence clusters appeared linked to parvovirus B19, influenza, CMV and Epstein-Barr virus. It was suggested by the authors that the approach could potentially be generalized to other disease states and immunological phenotypes. Because HLA typing was missing for some donors at each locus, association tests included only the typed subset. According to a later genetic analysis, donors in an Asian-associated ancestry cluster had fewer N-insertions in productive TCRs than the approximately 650-donor mean. The classifier was reported to diagnose cytomegalovirus status with high specificity and sensitivity in both the original cohort and the validation cohort. Most TCR sequences were seen in very few donors, while some public TCRs were found in many individuals. Some 16 rarely observed V segments, including chromosome 9 orphons, were excluded from the earlier analysis of several hundred of the donors because counts were too low. A later analysis associated approximately 17,000 TCR beta sequences with specific HLA alleles at a false discovery rate of 0.05. A group of highly shared sequence variants was considered likely to be a technical artifact of the sequencing pipeline. In the study, around 150 TCR beta chains were listed as associated with cytomegalovirus.

From a lookup of the germline V gene (reference sequence), CDR1 and CDR2 are GTSNPN and SVGIG. The CDR3 covers 15 residues, taking in both the cysteine and the phenylalanine. The sequence is cut down to CDR3 DNA, 45 bases in frame from base 1. Trimming leaves V shorter by 4 bases and J shorter by 10 bases, with the junction holding 7 bases beyond the gene matches. A note on this clone: Its recognized antigen is unknown. Within one base of it there is no much larger clone, and no base qualities were kept.

The library relied on the immunoSEQ multiplex PCR assay. A mixture of 60 forward primers for TCR Vbeta segments and 13 reverse primers for TCR Jbeta segments was used in the multiplex PCR. Amplification of the CDR3 region of rearranged TCR beta genes was performed with a multiplex PCR assay on genomic DNA. On the Illumina HiSeq System, the amplified TCR beta libraries were sequenced as 87-base-pair reads. The study's processing was this. In a later analysis, 70 million to 95 million unique TCR beta chains were counted across the roughly 670 repertoires, and some 10 million of these chains were shared by at least two donors. To remove PCR and sequencing errors, raw reads were error-corrected and collapsed into unique sequences using a nearest-neighbor algorithm that merged closely related sequences. To assign V, D and J gene segments, CDR3 sequences were aligned to IMGT reference sequences. For a sequence to be retained, a match of at least six nucleotides was required to both a V gene segment and a J gene segment. A rearrangement was called productive if the CDR3 had no stop codons and remained in frame with V and J, and every other rearrangement was called non-productive. CDR3 was defined according to IMGT convention as the region running from the second conserved V-encoded cysteine to the conserved J-encoded phenylalanine. The earlier analysis of about 500 of the donors excluded sequences that lacked an unambiguous match to a single V gene segment. In an earlier analysis of some 590 of the donors, a V segment was called functional when productive rearrangements were above 56.7%, and segregating when the standard deviation between donors exceeded 5%. A statistical classification framework was built to diagnose cytomegalovirus status from the catalog of TCR beta chain sequences. A later analysis assigned V and J genes by comparing TCR nucleotide sequences with IMGT/GENE-DB human TR gene sequences. The TCRdist pipeline was used in a later analysis to assign CDR3 sequences and most-parsimonious VDJ recombination scenarios. In a later analysis, each TCR beta chain was defined by its CDR3 amino acid sequence together with its V-gene family, and reads without a unique V-gene family were excluded. A later analysis removed roughly 590 highly shared, low-generation-probability nucleotide sequences to deal with suspected cross-contamination and a sequencing artifact. A later analysis calculated a clonal expansion index for each public chain from normalized within-repertoire ranks of inferred template counts. A later analysis computed generation probabilities with a VDJ recombination model fitted to out-of-frame rearrangements, and checked the results against IGoR. In a later analysis, TCR-TCR, TCR-HLA and TCR-CMV co-occurrence was scored with hypergeometric tests, and a repertoire-size bias correction was applied to TCR pairs. In a later analysis, false discovery rates were estimated by permuting HLA or CMV assignments 20 times. In a later analysis, co-occurring TCRs were grouped with DBSCAN, and TCRdist sequence similarity was added when clustering was performed within HLA-allele-positive subsets. Repertoires with fewer than 30,000 or more than 120,000 public chains, plus five repertoires with anomalous nucleotide sharing, were excluded from co-occurrence clustering. Imported from immuneACCESS, the table was reduced by TCRdb to in-frame sequences with V and J called. These copies leave out some clones; in studies compared against another copy, an unresolved V gene accounts for under half, and the cause of the remainder is not known. Clone size and V and J calls were adopted from that table, with D and trimming inferred from the DNA. The sample profile shows some 190,000 clones; about 88% of them were found once. The ten largest make up 1.5% to 2% of the sample.

The cohort consisted of hundreds of healthy bone marrow donors. All cohort members were sampled while nominally healthy, although unrecorded immune exposures were likely present. The donor was CMV seronegative and was included in the group of under 450 seronegative cohort members. Each donor provided a peripheral blood sample, and peripheral blood mononuclear cells were used for TCR beta sequencing. The Qiagen DNeasy Blood Extraction Kit was used to extract genomic DNA from the blood cell samples. The sample taken for sequencing was PBMCs. The chain was built from TRBV30 and TRBJ2-1; the junction holds 16 bases that match TRBD2. This sequence originates from a woman in her late teens or twenties in good health and CMV-seronegative. In nucleotides, the sequence is TGTGCCTGGAACACGGGACTAGCGGGGGGGGGAGAGCAGTTCTTC. Its translation is CAWNTGLAGGGEQFF.